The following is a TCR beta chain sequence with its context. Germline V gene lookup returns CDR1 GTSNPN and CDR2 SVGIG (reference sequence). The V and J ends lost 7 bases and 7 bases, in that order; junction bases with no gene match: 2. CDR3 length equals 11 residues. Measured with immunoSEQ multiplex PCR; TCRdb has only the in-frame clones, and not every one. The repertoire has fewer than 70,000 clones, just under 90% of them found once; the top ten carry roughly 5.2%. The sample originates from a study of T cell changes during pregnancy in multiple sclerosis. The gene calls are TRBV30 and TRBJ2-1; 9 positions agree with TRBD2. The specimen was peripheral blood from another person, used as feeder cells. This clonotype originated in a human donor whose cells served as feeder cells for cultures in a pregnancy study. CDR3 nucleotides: TGTGCCTACAGCGGGAGGAATGAGCAGTTCTTC. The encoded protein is CAYSGRNEQFF.